These 24 T cell receptor beta chains originate from one sample sequenced in a study of blood T cell repertoires in COVID-19 (TCRdb year 2020). The library was built by means of the immunoSEQ multiplex PCR assay. What TCRdb holds here is the immuneACCESS table cut down to in-frame rearrangements. Part of the clones is not present; checked against another copy, under half of the missing clones reflect an unresolved V gene, and the others are unexplained. In this sample the table shows some 38,000 clones, around 73% of which occur a single time. Of the sample, 15% to 20% falls within the top ten clones. Material: peripheral blood. The receptor source for this set is a man aged 65-85 years with acute or convalescent COVID-19.

This chain joins TRBV28 and TRBJ1-2, with a weak D call TRBD1 (6 bases). Trimming removed 2 bases at V and 8 bases at J, with 15 bases between. The CDR3 runs to 14 residues. Germline-derived CDR1 and CDR2 are MDHEN and SYDVKM. CDR3 protein: CASSLMGQLGGYTF. In DNA, the CDR3 is TGTGCCAGCAGTTTAATGGGACAATTGGGCGGCTACACCTTC.

The chain is built from TRBV5-1 and TRBJ1-2; possible D gene TRBD1, 5 bases. The CDR3 is 16 residues long. Germline-derived CDR1 and CDR2 are SGHRS and YFSETQ. Trimming took 0 bases from V and 6 from J, leaving 18 bases between them. The CDR3 protein is CASSLADGGITDGYTF. The CDR3 DNA is TGCGCCAGCAGCTTGGCCGACGGGGGGATAACGGATGGCTACACCTTC.

V usage is TRBV6-2 or TRBV6-3 and J usage is TRBJ1-2; D remains ambiguous. The CDR3 length is 13 residues. Germline V gives CDR1 MNHEY, CDR2 SVGEGT. The V end lost 6 bases, the J end lost 4 bases, and 12 bases lay between the germline ends. The DNA for the CDR3 is TGTGCCAGCAGCCCCGGGCGGGTCTATGGCTACACCTTC. Translated: CASSPGRVYGYTF.

The chain combines TRBV30 with TRBJ1-5, with D possibly matching TRBD1 (5 bases). Germline CDR1 is GTSNPN and CDR2 is SVGIG (reference sequence). Trimming removed 0 bases at V and 7 bases at J, with 7 bases between. This CDR3 contains 12 residues. The CDR3 here is CAWSVNRQPQHF. The CDR3 DNA reads TGTGCCTGGAGTGTGAACAGGCAGCCCCAGCATTTT.

The chain couples TRBV19 to TRBJ2-2; TRBD2 matches 7 bases. V lost 2 bases, J lost 0 bases, and 3 bases stayed unmatched. The germline V gene encodes CDR1 LNHDA and CDR2 SQIVND (reference sequence). CDR3 length: 16 amino acids. The CDR3 spells CASSILAASNTGELFF. The CDR3 DNA follows: TGTGCCAGTAGTATACTAGCGGCTTCGAACACCGGGGAGCTGTTTTTT.

The V and J genes are TRBV6-2 or TRBV6-3 and TRBJ2-7; 9 positions agree with TRBD2. With 4 bases clipped from V and 9 bases from J, the junction kept 13 bases outside the gene matches. The CDR3 consists of 15 residues. CDR1 and CDR2 from the germline V gene are MNHEY and SVGEGT. The CDR3 reads CASSFLAGATFGQYF. CDR3 in DNA: TGTGCCAGCAGTTTCTTAGCGGGAGCCACGTTTGGGCAGTACTTC.

V and J are TRBV19 and TRBJ2-2, with 8 positions matching TRBD2. The CDR3 spans 16 residues. Germline V gives CDR1 LNHDA, CDR2 SQIVND (reference sequence). V lost 5 bases to trimming and J lost 1 base; unmatched junction nucleotides: 6. DNA of the CDR3: TGTGCCAGTAGTCTACTGGGACTAGTGAACACCGGGGAGCTGTTTTTT. Amino acids: CASSLLGLVNTGELFF. The full variable domain, its missing parts supplied by reference TRBV19 and TRBJ2-2, is DGGITQSPKYLFRKEGQNVTLSCEQNLNHDAMYWYRQDPGQGLRLIYYSQIVNDFQKGDIAEGYSVSREKKESFPLTVTSAQKNPTAFYLCASSLLGLVNTGELFFGEGSRLTVL.

This chain joins TRBV10-2 and TRBJ2-5; 7 positions match TRBD2. With 1 base clipped from V and 2 bases from J, the junction kept 7 bases outside the gene matches. Germline V gene data show CDR1 as WSHSY and CDR2 as SAAADI. The CDR3 contains 16 residues. The CDR3 DNA reads as TGCGCCAGCAGTGAGTGGTCGGGAGGACGTCAAGAGACCCAGTACTTC. The encoded protein is CASSEWSGGRQETQYF.

The V call is TRBV19, the J call TRBJ2-5; a weak D match, TRBD1 (5 bases). This CDR3 region has 17 residues. V lost 4 bases, J lost 0 bases, and 18 bases lay in between. CDR1 is LNHDA, CDR2 SQIVND, per germline (reference sequence). This CDR3 is CASSTPFLDTDQETQYF. CDR3 sequence (DNA): TGTGCCAGTAGTACACCGTTCCTGGACACTGACCAAGAGACCCAGTACTTC.

The rearrangement uses TRBV28 and TRBJ1-5; D gene uncertain. The germline V and J ends were trimmed by 11 bases and 7 bases, with 21 bases remaining between them. Germline V gene data show CDR1 as MDHEN and CDR2 as SYDVKM. CDR3 length: 14 amino acids. Written as DNA, the CDR3 is TGTGCCGGGGTGTCGGCCGCGGGTGCGCAGCCCCAGCATTTT. This codes for CAGVSAAGAQPQHF.

This clone was observed a handful of times. The V gene is TRBV19, the J gene TRBJ2-5; D may be TRBD1 (7 bases). The ends were cut back, 6 bases at V and 4 bases at J, with 12 bases in the middle. CDR1 is LNHDA and CDR2 is SQIVND in the germline V gene (reference sequence). The CDR3 runs to 13 residues. Written as DNA, the CDR3 is TGTGCCAGTAGGCTCCAGGGGGGAGAGACCCAGTACTTC. It yields the protein CASRLQGGETQYF.

This chain links TRBV7-2 with TRBJ1-3; D unclear. Germline V lookup: CDR1 SGHTA, CDR2 FQGNSA. The CDR3 contains 13 residues. Trimming took 1 base from V and 7 from J, leaving 8 bases between them. The CDR3 DNA sequence: TGTGCCAGCAGCTTAGACAGTATCAACACCATATATTTT. This sequence encodes CASSLDSINTIYF.

This chain joins TRBV2 and TRBJ2-1; D possibly corresponds to TRBD1 (5 bases). Looked up from germline, CDR1 is SNHLY and CDR2 is FYNNEI. The CDR3 runs 15 residues. V shed 2 bases and J shed 10 bases, with 18 bases lying between them. For the CDR3, the DNA is TGTGCCAGCAGTGAAATAATAGGAAGGGGCAGGGAGCAGTTCTTC. As protein: CASSEIIGRGREQFF.

The CDR3 loop reads CASSYLTGFGGYTF. CDR3 DNA sequence: TGTGCCAGCAGTTACCTGACAGGATTCGGAGGCTACACCTTC. The J gene is TRBJ1-2, the V gene TRBV6-5; TRBD1 might be the D (6 bases). CDR1 MNHEY and CDR2 SVGAGI come from the germline V gene. V shed 2 bases and J shed 8 bases, with 15 bases lying between them. The CDR3 runs to 14 residues.

The rearrangement joins TRBV11-2 to TRBJ2-7; D gene uncertain. V was cut by 1 base and J by 3 bases, with 7 bases left in between. CDR3 size: 13 residues. In germline, CDR1 is SGHAT, CDR2 FQNNGV. This CDR3 is CASSLGAVYEQYF. The CDR3 nucleotides read TGTGCCAGCAGCTTAGGGGCAGTCTACGAGCAGTACTTC.

This clone was found a few times. V gene TRBV9 combines with J gene TRBJ2-7, with D maybe TRBD1 (6 bases). Trimming stripped 3 bases from V and 3 bases from J, with 19 bases between. The germline V gene has CDR1 SGDLS and CDR2 YYNGEE. CDR3 length: 16 residues. CDR3 in amino acids: CASSGLGQSLLYEQYF. Written as DNA, the CDR3 is TGTGCCAGCAGCGGACTTGGACAGTCGCTTCTCTACGAGCAGTACTTC.

This rearrangement joins TRBV2 to TRBJ2-7; 8 bases agree with TRBD1. V was clipped by 8 bases and J by 3 bases; unmatched bases: 3. Per the germline V gene, CDR1 is SNHLY and CDR2 is FYNNEI. The CDR3 loop spans 12 amino acids. The CDR3 is CASSGQGYEQYF. The CDR3, as DNA: TGTGCCAGCTCTGGACAGGGCTACGAGCAGTACTTC.

This clone has only a few counts. This chain links TRBV12-3 or TRBV12-4 with TRBJ2-4; maybe TRBD2 (6 bases). Trimming removed 0 bases from V and 13 bases from J, with 10 bases in between. The length of the CDR3 is 12 residues. The CDR3: CASSLASRGQYF. CDR3 DNA: TGTGCCAGCAGTTTAGCGTCACGGGGGCAGTACTTC.

A single count supports this clone. The CDR3 region is CASSETGGFTGELFF. CDR3 sequence (DNA): TGTGCCAGCAGCGAGACAGGGGGCTTCACCGGGGAGCTGTTTTTT. This sequence joins TRBV9 and TRBJ2-2, with TRBD1 matching 10 bases. Unmatched junction bases numbered 3, after V lost 3 bases and J lost 4 bases. Germline-derived CDR1 and CDR2 are SGDLS and YYNGEE. The CDR3 consists of 15 residues.

This clone occurred a few times. The chain uses TRBV7-8 and TRBJ2-7; tentative D call: TRBD2 (5 bases). Trimming stripped 1 base from V and 1 base from J, with 8 bases between. CDR3 length: 14 residues. Germline loops: CDR1 SGHVS, CDR2 FQNEAQ. The CDR3 region is CASSLGRRSYEQYF. In nucleotides, the CDR3 is TGTGCCAGCAGCTTAGGGAGGCGTTCCTACGAGCAGTACTTC.

V gene TRBV15 combines with J gene TRBJ2-1; D is possibly TRBD1 (5 bases). CDR1 is LNHNV, CDR2 YYDKDF, per germline (reference sequence). Deletions cut 0 bases from V and 15 bases from J, with 18 bases between. There are 14 residues in the CDR3. The CDR3 loop reads CATSRDDVRAGWFF. The CDR3 DNA sequence: TGTGCCACCAGCAGAGATGATGTTAGGGCAGGGTGGTTCTTC.

V usage is TRBV6-2 or TRBV6-3 and J usage is TRBJ1-4; D gene ambiguous. This CDR3 has 16 amino acids. Trimming pared 2 bases from V and 8 bases from J, leaving 18 bases between. The germline V gene has CDR1 MNHEY and CDR2 SVGEGT. For the CDR3, the DNA is TGTGCCAGCAGTTACAGCGGTGGGTCTCAACCGGAAAAACTGTTTTTT. It encodes CASSYSGGSQPEKLFF.

The chain joins TRBV6-5 to TRBJ2-1, with a tentative D call TRBD1 (5 bases). Germline V gene lookup returns CDR1 MNHEY and CDR2 SVGAGI. The CDR3 totals 16 residues. Trimming shortened V by 0 bases and J by 2 bases, and 11 bases separated the two germline ends. The chain's CDR3 is CASSYSSGAPYNEQFF. CDR3 sequence (DNA): TGTGCCAGCAGTTACTCGAGTGGGGCTCCCTACAATGAGCAGTTCTTC.

The chain couples TRBV6-1 to TRBJ1-6; D is unresolved. Between the trimmed V and J ends, which lost 2 bases and 9 bases, there was a span of 17 bases. This CDR3 comprises 16 residues. CDR1 MNHNS and CDR2 SASEGT come from the germline V gene. The CDR3 sequence: CASSEIPSDAGSPLHF. DNA for the CDR3: TGTGCCAGCAGTGAAATTCCCTCAGATGCGGGTTCACCCCTCCACTTT.